This T cell receptor (beta chain) came from a study of shared clonotypes between healthy human individuals. Trimming removed 0 bases from V and 1 base from J, with 7 bases in between. The CDR3 consists of 15 residues. CDR1 is SGHRS, CDR2 YFSETQ, per germline. General observations from the study: Donor scarcity curtailed the genetic and exposure-history diversity represented herein.

Each replicate PCR on the sorted subsets used 200 to 250 ng DNA (approximately 33,000 T cell genomes). Profiled with immunoSEQ multiplex PCR; TCRdb holds only in-frame clones, not every one. The sample contains around 510,000 clones, about 96% of which appear only once. Turning to this clone: Antigen specificity is unknown. Other DNA sequences in the same sample also yield this CDR3.

The TCR sequence derives from a woman in her thirties in good health. The chain uses TRBV5-1 and TRBJ2-2; D remains unclear. The sequenced material came from naive CD4+ T cells sorted from blood. Subset of the sample: CD45RA+ positively selected. As DNA, the CDR3 is TGCGCCAGCAGCTTGGGCCAGTTGAACACCGGGGAGCTGTTTTTT. Translation gives CASSLGQLNTGELFF.